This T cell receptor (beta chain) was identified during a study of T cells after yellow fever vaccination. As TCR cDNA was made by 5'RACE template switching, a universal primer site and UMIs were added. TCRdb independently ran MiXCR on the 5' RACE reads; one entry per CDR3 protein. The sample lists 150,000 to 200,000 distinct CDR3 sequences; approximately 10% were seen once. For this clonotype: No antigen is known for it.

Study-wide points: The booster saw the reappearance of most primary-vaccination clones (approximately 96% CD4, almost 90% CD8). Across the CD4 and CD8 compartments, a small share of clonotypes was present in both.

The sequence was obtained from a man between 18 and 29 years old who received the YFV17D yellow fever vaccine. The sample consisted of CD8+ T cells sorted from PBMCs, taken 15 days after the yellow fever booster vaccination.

CDR3 coding DNA: TGTGCCAGCAGCTCCACTGGGCCCGCTGCTTTCCAAGAGACCCAGTACTTC. Protein: CASSSTGPAAFQETQYF. The V gene is TRBV7-9, the J gene TRBJ2-5; no firm D call. CDR3 length: 17 amino acids. CDR1 and CDR2 from the germline V gene are SEHNR and FQNEAQ (reference sequence). The V end lost 4 bases, the J end lost 1 base, and 19 bases lay between the germline ends.